This T cell receptor (beta chain) originates from a study of blood T cell repertoires in COVID-19. Data came from immunoSEQ multiplex PCR; TCRdb stores just in-frame clones and leaves some out. The sample has under 300,000 clones, about 91% seen once. Allocation to cohorts depended on clinical history reported by the participants. This CDR3 has 12 residues. V lost 6 bases and J lost 7; bases outside the gene matches: 2. Per germline, CDR1 SNHLY and CDR2 FYNNEI. The source of this sequence is a woman between 40 and 50 years old with acute COVID-19. Sequences were obtained from PBMCs or T cells enriched from blood (not recorded which). The rearrangement uses TRBV2 and TRBJ1-4, with 7 nucleotides matching TRBD1. CDR3 DNA sequence: TGTGCCAGCAGCCCAGGGGGTGAAAAACTGTTTTTT. It is translated as CASSPGGEKLFF. Combining the CDR3 with reference TRBV2 and TRBJ1-4 gives the whole variable domain EPEVTQTPSHQVTQMGQEVILRCVPISNHLYFYWYRQILGQKVEFLVSFYNNEISEKSEIFDDQFSVERPDGSNFTLKIRSTKLEDSAMYFCASSPGGEKLFFGSGTQLSVL.